A selection of T cell receptor beta chains follows, all from one sample in a study of T cells in Graves' hyperthyroidism and ophthalmopathy. Each CDR3 protein gets one entry after TCRdb re-called the multiplex PCR reads with MiXCR. The sample has some 500,000 distinct CDR3 sequences; 15% to 20% are singletons. The sample consisted of blood. The receptors were gathered from a woman aged 30 to 39 with Graves' ophthalmopathy. CDR3s include the opening cysteine and the closing phenylalanine or tryptophan. A D gene is named only where the DNA matches it firmly. Size values are once, few and many counts, or a class for expanded clones, and some rows have none.

j_call d_call v_call clone_size cdr3_nt cdr3_aa
TRBJ2-5 TRBD2 TRBV5-6 few TGTGCCAGCAGCTTGGTTTCGGGACTAGCGGTAATGGAGACCCAGTACTTC CASSLVSGLAVMETQYF
TRBJ2-7 . TRBV2 many TGTGCCAGCAGTTTTCACTACGAGCAGTACTTC CASSFHYEQYF
TRBJ2-7 TRBD1 TRBV28 many TGTGCCAGCAGTTGGGACAGGGGGAGAGCCTACGAGCAGTACTTC CASSWDRGRAYEQYF
TRBJ1-1 TRBD1 TRBV20-1 many TGCAGTGCCCCGGACAGGGGGCATGGGGTAGACACTGAAGCTTTCTTT CSAPDRGHGVDTEAFF
TRBJ1-6 . TRBV6-5 many TGTGCCAGCAGTTACTCGACGGGGTATAATTCACCCCTCCACTTT CASSYSTGYNSPLHF
TRBJ1-3 . TRBV12-3/TRBV12-4 many TGTGCCAGCAGTTTTGCGGGGGCTGGAAACACCATATATTTT CASSFAGAGNTIYF
TRBJ2-7 TRBD2 TRBV20-1 few TGCAGTGCTAATATAGGGCCCGGACTAGCGGGAGGCTACGAGCAGTACTTC CSANIGPGLAGGYEQYF
TRBJ1-5 . TRBV6-2/TRBV6-3 few TGTGCCAGCACCCAAGGGGGGAAGGGGAGCAATCAGCCCCAGCATTTT CASTQGGKGSNQPQHF
TRBJ2-7 . TRBV27 few TGTGCCAAGGGCCTCCCTAGCTCCTACGAGCAGTACTTC CAKGLPSSYEQYF
TRBJ2-3 . TRBV7-9 few TGTGCCAGCACTTGGCCAGATACGCAGTATTTT CASTWPDTQYF
TRBJ2-7 . TRBV3-1 many TGTGCCAGCAGCCAACGGGGTGGCGAGCAGTACTTC CASSQRGGEQYF
TRBJ2-3 TRBD2 TRBV6-1 few TGTGCCAGCAGAGCTCCTAGCGGGAGAACAGATACGCAGTATTTT CASRAPSGRTDTQYF
TRBJ2-3 . TRBV5-1 few TGTGCCAGCAGAGATTACTGGGACGGCCGCACAGATACGCAGTATTTT CASRDYWDGRTDTQYF
TRBJ2-1 . TRBV19 . TGTGCCAGTAGTATCAGTAGCGCGGTCTACAATGAGCAGTTCTTC CASSISSAVYNEQFF
TRBJ2-5 . TRBV6-2/TRBV6-3 few TGTGCCAGCAAGGCGGTTTTTAGCGTGGACCGCCAGTACTTC CASKAVFSVDRQYF
TRBJ2-7 . TRBV6-1 . TGTGCCAGCCACACTAGACCCAATGAGCAGTACTTC CASHTRPNEQYF